The rows below give T cell receptor beta chains drawn from one sample of a study of monozygotic twins with inflammatory bowel disease. TCRdb reanalyzed the 5' RACE reads, giving one entry per CDR3 protein sequence and no DNA. The specimen's table records roughly 150,000 distinct CDR3 sequences. The sequencing sample was made of blood. The receptors were gathered from a human donor with ulcerative colitis or Crohn's disease, or a healthy co-twin of an affected twin (not recorded which). CDR3s include the opening cysteine and the closing phenylalanine or tryptophan. Each record gives: V gene, J gene, CDR3 protein.

>TRBV5-1|TRBJ2-2
CASSLAAETGELFF
>TRBV12-3/TRBV12-4|TRBJ1-4
CASKRGSTNEKLFF
>TRBV3-1|TRBJ1-4
CASEDPGTPNEKLFF
>TRBV9|TRBJ2-2
CASSPRDRDTGELFF
>TRBV18|TRBJ1-5
CASSRADNQPQHF
>TRBV29-1|TRBJ2-1
CSVALSGRRNYNEQFF
>TRBV10-3|TRBJ2-2
CAISEDPGQPTLGLNTGELFF
>TRBV5-1|TRBJ2-4
CASSFTGMGNMQYF
>TRBV20-1|TRBJ2-5
CSASYRETQYF
>TRBV6-5|TRBJ1-6
CASSWAGADSPLHF
>TRBV5-1|TRBJ1-6
CASSLAGWGLNSPLHF
>TRBV4-2|TRBJ2-1
CASSQSVYNEQFF
>TRBV7-9|TRBJ1-5
CAIQAVGQNQPQHF
>TRBV9|TRBJ1-6
CASSPRAISNSPLHF